Listed below are T cell receptor beta chains from one sample, sequenced in a study of blood T cell repertoires in COVID-19. Assay used: immunoSEQ multiplex PCR; TCRdb lists only in-frame clones, some missing. In the table there are fewer than 400,000 clones, around nine tenths of which are singletons. The sample taken for sequencing was peripheral blood. The receptors originated from a human donor in a cohort sampled during active COVID-19. Each CDR3 is given with its conserved first and last residue. A D gene is named only where the DNA matches it firmly. The listing skips clone size in some rows; elsewhere it reads once, few, many or a size class.

v_call	d_call	clone_size	j_call	cdr3_nt	cdr3_aa
TRBV5-5	TRBD1	-	TRBJ2-2	TGTGCCAGCAGCTTGGGGGACAGGGGAATGACCGGGGAGCTGTTTTTT	CASSLGDRGMTGELFF
TRBV7-9	TRBD1	-	TRBJ1-4	TGTGCCTGTGAGGACAGGGCGGATGAAAAACTGTTTTTT	CACEDRADEKLFF
TRBV18	TRBD1	once	TRBJ1-1	TGTGCCAGCTCACCAGGCACAGGGGGCAGTCTGAACACTGAAGCTTTCTTT	CASSPGTGGSLNTEAFF
TRBV20-1	-	few	TRBJ2-7	TGCAGTGCTAGTGGTGGGGACACCTACGAGCAGTACTTC	CSASGGDTYEQYF
TRBV28	-	-	TRBJ2-1	TGTGCCAGCAGTTCCCCCGTCGTTGTCCCAGACAAAGCAAATGAGCAGTTCTTC	CASSSPVVVPDKANEQFF
TRBV3-1/TRBV3-2	-	-	TRBJ1-4	TGTGCCAGCAGTGAGCGGGTTGCGTATAATGAAAAACTGTTTTTT	CASSERVAYNEKLFF
TRBV9	-	-	TRBJ2-7	TGTGCCAGCAGCCCGACTTCGAAGAGCTCCTACGAGCAGTACTTC	CASSPTSKSSYEQYF
TRBV5-1	TRBD2	-	TRBJ2-1	TGCGCCAGCAGCTTAGGACTAGCGGGGAACAATGAGCAGTTCTTC	CASSLGLAGNNEQFF
TRBV2	-	few	TRBJ2-7	TGTGCCAGCTTGCCGGAGGGGGGGATTTACGAGCAGTACTTC	CASLPEGGIYEQYF
TRBV19	-	-	TRBJ1-3	TGTGCCAGTAGTCGGGGGAACACCATATATTTT	CASSRGNTIYF
TRBV19	TRBD1	once	TRBJ1-4	TGTGCCACTACGACAGGGGCTAATGAAAAACTGTTTTTT	CATTTGANEKLFF
TRBV2	-	few	TRBJ2-3	TGTGCCAGCAGTGCTGACCGCGGCCACACAGATACGCAGTATTTT	CASSADRGHTDTQYF
TRBV5-1	-	-	TRBJ2-7	TGCGCCAGCAGAGGGGACACCTACGAGCAGTACTTC	CASRGDTYEQYF
TRBV7-9	-	-	TRBJ1-1	TGTGCCAGCAAAGTGTGGCAGGGTCTTAATGAAGCTTTCTTT	CASKVWQGLNEAFF
TRBV5-1	-	-	TRBJ1-1	TGCGCCAGCAGGGCGGGGGCGTCGAACACTGAAGCTTTCTTT	CASRAGASNTEAFF
TRBV4-1	TRBD2	-	TRBJ2-3	TGCGCCAGCAGCCAAGATTGGGGGCGCGGGGGGATCACAGATACGCAGTATTTT	CASSQDWGRGGITDTQYF
TRBV19	-	once	TRBJ2-3	TGTGCCAGTAGTATGGACATTTTACCAGATACGCAGTATTTT	CASSMDILPDTQYF
TRBV12-3/TRBV12-4	-	-	TRBJ1-5	TGTGCCAGCAGTCCGGGAGGGGAACAGCCCCAGCATTTT	CASSPGGEQPQHF
TRBV24-1	-	-	TRBJ2-4	TGTGCCACCAGGGACGACAGGGAGGACATTCAGTACTTC	CATRDDREDIQYF
TRBV11-1	-	-	TRBJ1-1	TGTGCCAGCAGCTTAGTTCTGGGGCCGGAAGCTTTCTTT	CASSLVLGPEAFF
TRBV4-1	-	once	TRBJ2-3	TGCGCCAGCAGCCCCCCCCAGGATACGCAGTATTTT	CASSPPQDTQYF
TRBV7-6	-	-	TRBJ2-5	TGTGCCAGCAGCTTAGCGCGTAGCAGGGTCCGCGAGACCCAGTACTTC	CASSLARSRVRETQYF
TRBV19	-	once	TRBJ2-2	TGTGCCACCACTCCGGTTATCACCGGGGAGCTGTTTTTT	CATTPVITGELFF
TRBV27	-	once	TRBJ1-2	TGTGCCAGCAGTTTATCCCAGGGTCTGCCGCCTGTCTCCTTC	CASSLSQGLPPVSF
TRBV19	TRBD1	-	TRBJ1-2	TGTGCCAGTAGTCCCCGGGACAGGGTTCGTGGCTACACCTTC	CASSPRDRVRGYTF
TRBV30	-	-	TRBJ1-2	TGTGCCTGGAGTGTCACAGCTCATGGCTACACCTTC	CAWSVTAHGYTF
TRBV11-3	TRBD1	-	TRBJ2-5	TGTGCCAGCAGCTTAACCGGGACAGGGGGCGGGGAGACCCAGTACTTC	CASSLTGTGGGETQYF
TRBV3-1/TRBV3-2	-	-	TRBJ2-1	TGTGCCAGCAGCCAACAAGGACTATTCGTTGAGCAGTTCTTC	CASSQQGLFVEQFF
TRBV5-1	-	-	TRBJ2-7	TGCGCCAGCAGCTTGAACAGATTCATCTCCTACGAGCAGTACTTC	CASSLNRFISYEQYF
TRBV7-2	-	-	TRBJ2-5	TGTGCCAGCAGCAAACTAGACTTTCGAGAGACCCAGTACTTC	CASSKLDFRETQYF